The TCR beta chain under discussion was sequenced for a study of beta chain features in type 1 diabetes. Study-level points and caveats: For Type 1 diabetes patients, all four CD4+ subsets carried TCRB CDR3s that were moderately but significantly shorter.

This clone was detected a few times. Antigen unknown. By way of CD45RO/CCR7/CD25/CD127/CD95/CD27, the CD4+ regulatory, stem cell-like memory, central memory and naive cells were sorted. Sorted cells reached over 95% purity in every population. The CDR3 consists of 14 residues. With 1 base removed from V and 3 bases from J, the gap between germline ends came to 10 bases. Germline V gene sequence: CDR1 MNHNS, CDR2 SASEGT. The investigators reverse transcribed all of the isolated RNA, so they sequenced expressed TCRB transcripts. The table came from immunoSEQ multiplex PCR; TCRdb's copy has only in-frame clones and leaves some out. The table records about 130,000 clones, 9.2% of them present only once.

The sample was central memory CD4+ T cells from blood. The TCR was taken from a young man in good health. This chain connects TRBV6-1 to TRBJ2-7, with D unresolved. The CDR3 loop reads CASSEVIGVYEQYF. CDR3 DNA sequence: TGTGCCAGCAGTGAAGTCATAGGAGTCTACGAGCAGTACTTC.